Listed below are T cell receptor beta chains from one sample, sequenced in a study of human T cells and chemical hapten exposure. TCRdb recomputed calls from the RACE reads with MiXCR, one row per CDR3 protein. This table holds over 14,000 distinct CDR3 sequences, 15% to 20% found once. The input for sequencing was whole blood, taken in connection with sensitization to the hapten diphenylcyclopropenone (DPC). Every receptor here comes from a woman in her twenties or thirties with alopecia areata. Some clones in this sample may be carry-over from other donors' samples. Both conserved end residues are part of each CDR3. D genes are given only for firm matches. Not all rows give a size; the values are once, few, many and, for expanded clones, a class.

clone size,V gene,J gene,D gene,CDR3 DNA,CDR3 protein
-,TRBV20-1,TRBJ2-5,TRBD2,TGCAGTGCCACAACGGGCGCGGGAGGGATAGAGACCCAGTACTTC,CSATTGAGGIETQYF
few,TRBV4-3,TRBJ2-1,-,TGCGCCAGCAGCCAAGTGTCGGGGTATGAGCAGTTCTTC,CASSQVSGYEQFF
many,TRBV21-1,TRBJ2-2,-,TGTGCCAGCAGCAAGGCTTGGACAGGGATAACCAACACCGGGGAGCTGTTTTTT,CASSKAWTGITNTGELFF
medium-sized,TRBV5-5,TRBJ1-5,-,TGTGCCAGCAGCTTGGAAGTAAGCAGGGATCAGCCCCAGCATTTT,CASSLEVSRDQPQHF
-,TRBV7-9,TRBJ2-3,TRBD1,TGTGCCAGCAGCTTACGTAGACAGGGGCCAGATACGCAGTATTTT,CASSLRRQGPDTQYF
-,TRBV20-1,TRBJ1-5,-,TGCAGTGCTAGCTTACAGGGTGGTCAGCCCCAGCATTTT,CSASLQGGQPQHF
-,TRBV7-3,TRBJ2-3,TRBD2,TGTGCCAGCAGCTTAATGCCCCGGGAGCGGGACACAGATACGCAGTATTTT,CASSLMPRERDTDTQYF
few,TRBV3-1,TRBJ1-1,TRBD1,TGTGCCAGCACCACAGGGGGGATGAACACTGAAGCTTTCTTT,CASTTGGMNTEAFF
many,TRBV12-3/TRBV12-4,TRBJ1-4,-,TGTGCCAGCAGCTCCGGGGGGACAACATTGGTCCTTGAAAAACTGTTTTTT,CASSSGGTTLVLEKLFF
many,TRBV20-1,TRBJ1-3,-,TGCAGTGCTAGAGATATAGCCTCTGGAAACACCATATATTTT,CSARDIASGNTIYF
medium-sized,TRBV10-3,TRBJ2-1,-,TGTGCCATCAGTGAGTTCGATGAGCAGTTCTTC,CAISEFDEQFF
-,TRBV3-1,TRBJ2-7,-,TGTGCCAGCAGCTCCCCGGGGGGCGCCTACGAGCAGTACTTC,CASSSPGGAYEQYF
medium-sized,TRBV10-3,TRBJ2-6,-,TGTGCCATCAGTGAAACGTCCCCTGGGGCCAACGTCCTGACTTTC,CAISETSPGANVLTF
-,TRBV6-2/TRBV6-3,TRBJ2-1,TRBD2,TGTGTCGTAGCGGGAACTAGCTCCTACAATGAGCAGTTCTTC,CVVAGTSSYNEQFF
many,TRBV10-3,TRBJ2-5,TRBD1,TGTGCCATCAGTGGGGGACAGGGGATCCAAGAGACCCAGTACTTC,CAISGGQGIQETQYF
many,TRBV10-3,TRBJ1-1,TRBD1,TGTGCCATCAGTGCGAAAGGACAGGGGGGCACTGAAGCTTTCTTT,CAISAKGQGGTEAFF
-,TRBV2,TRBJ1-1,-,TGTGCCAGCATTTCCCCGAGGACTGAAGCTTTCTTT,CASISPRTEAFF
few,TRBV28,TRBJ1-2,-,TGTGCCAGCAGCTTAGGAGGGCAGCCCCTACTGGGCTACACCTTC,CASSLGGQPLLGYTF
-,TRBV6-2/TRBV6-3,TRBJ1-1,-,TGTGCCACTAGTTTGGGGGTGAACACTGAAGCTTTCTTT,CATSLGVNTEAFF
many,TRBV27,TRBJ1-1,-,TGTGCCAGCAAGATGGGTTACTTTCGGGACACTGAAGCTTTCTTT,CASKMGYFRDTEAFF
many,TRBV12-3/TRBV12-4,TRBJ2-3,-,TGTGCCAGTAACCCCGGGGCGCTCACAGATACGCAGTATTTT,CASNPGALTDTQYF
many,TRBV29-1,TRBJ2-7,TRBD1,TGCAGCGTTGGGGGACAGGGGTCCTACGAGCAGTACTTC,CSVGGQGSYEQYF
medium-sized,TRBV5-6,TRBJ1-1,-,TGTGCCAGCAGCCAAAACACTGAAGCTTTCTTT,CASSQNTEAFF
medium-sized,TRBV13,TRBJ1-2,TRBD1,TGTGCCAGCAGCCTAAGGACAGGGCCCTATGGCTACACCTTC,CASSLRTGPYGYTF
many,TRBV20-1,TRBJ2-3,TRBD2,TGCAGTGCTAGTTTACTAGCGGGGGCAGATACGCAGTATTTT,CSASLLAGADTQYF
medium-sized,TRBV29-1,TRBJ2-4,-,TGCAGCGTTGAAGTCCCACTGGGAGCCAAAAACATTCAGTACTTC,CSVEVPLGAKNIQYF
many,TRBV5-1,TRBJ2-1,-,TGCGCCAGCAGGGAGGGGATCGGAGGGCAGTTCTTC,CASREGIGGQFF
-,TRBV7-8,TRBJ2-5,-,TGTGCCAGCAGCTCGCCGAAGGGATCCCAAGAGACCCAGTACTTC,CASSSPKGSQETQYF
many,TRBV9,TRBJ2-3,-,TGTGCCAGCAGCCCCGGAACGGCAGATACGCAGTATTTT,CASSPGTADTQYF
medium-sized,TRBV12-3/TRBV12-4,TRBJ2-5,-,TGTGCCAGCAGGAAAAGGAAAGAGACCCAGTACTTC,CASRKRKETQYF
many,TRBV7-6,TRBJ1-1,-,TGTGCCAGCAGCTTAGCGATGCCGGACAGAGCCACTGAAGCTTTCTTT,CASSLAMPDRATEAFF
-,TRBV20-1,TRBJ1-1,-,TGCAGTGCTAGGCCTGCCGGTCTGAAGACTGAAGCTTTCTTT,CSARPAGLKTEAFF
few,TRBV11-2,TRBJ1-2,-,TGTGCCAGCAGCCAACCCGGAGGGGGTAGTGGCTACACCTTC,CASSQPGGGSGYTF
-,TRBV4-1,TRBJ1-5,TRBD1,TGCGCCAGCAGCCAACAGGGGGGCAATCAGCCCCAGCATTTT,CASSQQGGNQPQHF
many,TRBV6-1,TRBJ2-3,-,TGTGCCAGCAGTGGAGGGAGGACAGATACGCAGTATTTT,CASSGGRTDTQYF
-,TRBV7-6,TRBJ2-6,-,TGTGCCAGCAGCTTAGCGTGGGGTCCTGGGGCCAACGTCCTGACTTTC,CASSLAWGPGANVLTF
-,TRBV3-1,TRBJ1-2,-,TGTGCCAGCTCCGGGAAGGTCTATGGCTACACCTTC,CASSGKVYGYTF
-,TRBV19,TRBJ1-5,-,TGTGCCAGTAGCCCCTCTCTTGCCCATCAGCCCCAGCATTTT,CASSPSLAHQPQHF
many,TRBV11-2,TRBJ2-1,-,TGTGCCAGCAGCCCCTTTTCGAGCTCCTACAATGAGCAGTTCTTC,CASSPFSSSYNEQFF
many,TRBV12-3/TRBV12-4,TRBJ2-2,TRBD2,TGTGCCAGCAGGCTAGCGGACCACACCGGGGAGCTGTTTTTT,CASRLADHTGELFF
-,TRBV7-9,TRBJ2-3,TRBD2,TGTGCCAGCAGCGGAGAACGGGAGGGCGGGGATACGCAGTATTTT,CASSGEREGGDTQYF
medium-sized,TRBV9,TRBJ1-1,-,TGTGCCAGCAGCGTAGTGACGAGTATGAACACTGAAGCTTTCTTT,CASSVVTSMNTEAFF
medium-sized,TRBV27,TRBJ1-4,-,TGTGCCAGCAGTTTTACAGGGAGGGGTGAAAAACTGTTTTTT,CASSFTGRGEKLFF
many,TRBV7-9,TRBJ2-7,TRBD1,TGTGCCAGCAGCCCGACAGGGATCTCTTCCTACGAGCAGTACTTC,CASSPTGISSYEQYF